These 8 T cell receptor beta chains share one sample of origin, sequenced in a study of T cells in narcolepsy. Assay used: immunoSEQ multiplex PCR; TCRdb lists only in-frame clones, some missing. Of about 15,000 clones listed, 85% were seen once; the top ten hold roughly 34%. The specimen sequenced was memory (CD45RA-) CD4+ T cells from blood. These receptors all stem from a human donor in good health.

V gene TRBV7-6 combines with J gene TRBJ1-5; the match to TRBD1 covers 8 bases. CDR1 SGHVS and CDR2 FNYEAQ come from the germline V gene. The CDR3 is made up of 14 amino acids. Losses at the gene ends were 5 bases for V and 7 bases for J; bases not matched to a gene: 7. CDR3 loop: CASSPGTGQQPQHF. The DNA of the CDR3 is TGTGCCAGCAGCCCTGGGACAGGACAGCAGCCCCAGCATTTT.

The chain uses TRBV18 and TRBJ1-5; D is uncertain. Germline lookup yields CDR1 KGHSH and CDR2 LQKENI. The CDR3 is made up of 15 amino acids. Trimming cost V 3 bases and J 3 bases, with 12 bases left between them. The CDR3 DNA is TGTGCCAGCTCACCGTGGCCGGATCACAATCAGCCCCAGCATTTT. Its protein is CASSPWPDHNQPQHF.

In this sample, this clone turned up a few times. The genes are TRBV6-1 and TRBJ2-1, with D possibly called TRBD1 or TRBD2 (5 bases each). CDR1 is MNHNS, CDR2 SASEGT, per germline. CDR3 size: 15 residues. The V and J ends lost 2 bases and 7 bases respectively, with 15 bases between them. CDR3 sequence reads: CASSEQARGINEQFF. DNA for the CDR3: TGTGCCAGCAGTGAACAGGCGAGGGGAATAAATGAGCAGTTCTTC.

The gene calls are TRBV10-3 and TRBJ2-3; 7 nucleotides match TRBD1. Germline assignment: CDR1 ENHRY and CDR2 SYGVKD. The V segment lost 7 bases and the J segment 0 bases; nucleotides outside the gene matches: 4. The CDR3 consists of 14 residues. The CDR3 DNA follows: TGTGCCATCAAGGGGGCCTTTAGCACAGATACGCAGTATTTT. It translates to CAIKGAFSTDTQYF.

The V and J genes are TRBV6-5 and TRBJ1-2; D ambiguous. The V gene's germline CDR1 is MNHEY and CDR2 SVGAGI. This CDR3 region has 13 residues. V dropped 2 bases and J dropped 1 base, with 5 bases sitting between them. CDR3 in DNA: TGTGCCAGCAGTTACACGGGTAACTATGGCTACACCTTC. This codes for CASSYTGNYGYTF.

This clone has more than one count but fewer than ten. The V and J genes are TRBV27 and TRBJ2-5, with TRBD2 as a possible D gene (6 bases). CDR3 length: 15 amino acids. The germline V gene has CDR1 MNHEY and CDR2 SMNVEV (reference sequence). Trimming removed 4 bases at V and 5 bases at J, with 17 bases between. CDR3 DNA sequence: TGTGCCAGCAGTTCAGGGACTCGCCCTGGGGAGACCCAGTACTTC. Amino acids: CASSSGTRPGETQYF.

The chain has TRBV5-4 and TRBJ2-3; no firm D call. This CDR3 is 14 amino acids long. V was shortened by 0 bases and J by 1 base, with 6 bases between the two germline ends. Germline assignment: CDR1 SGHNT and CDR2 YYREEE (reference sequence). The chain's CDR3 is CASSLEAGTDTQYF. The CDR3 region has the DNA TGTGCCAGCAGCTTGGAGGCCGGCACAGATACGCAGTATTTT.

Here the CDR3 reads CASRGTGLEKLFF. Here the CDR3 DNA reads TGTGCCAGCAGAGGGACAGGGTTGGAAAAACTGTTTTTT. V usage is TRBV7-9 and J usage is TRBJ1-4; 9 bases align to TRBD1. Germline loops: CDR1 SEHNR, CDR2 FQNEAQ (reference sequence). This CDR3 has 13 amino acids. The junction had 4 bases not matched to a gene; V was cut back by 6 bases and J by 8 bases.